The rows below give T cell receptor beta chains drawn from one sample of a study of CD8+CD57+ T cells in acquired aplastic anemia. One entry per CDR3 protein, called by TCRdb with MiXCR from the reads. The table lists 98,000 or so distinct CDR3 sequences, roughly 51% of them singletons. Sequenced material: sorted CD4+, CD8+, or CD8+CD57+ T cells (not recorded which) from PBMCs. The receptors stem from a human donor in good health, serving as a control. Each CDR3 is given with its conserved first and last residue. Each record gives: D gene, V gene, J gene, clone size, CDR3 protein, CDR3 DNA. A D gene is named only where the DNA matches it firmly. A row's size may be missing; if present it is once, few, many or a size class.

d_gene: -
v_gene: TRBV5-5
j_gene: TRBJ1-1
abundance: -
CDR3aa: CASSLAAGERTEAFF
CDR3nt: TGTGCCAGCAGCTTGGCCGCAGGGGAAAGAACTGAAGCTTTCTTT

d_gene: -
v_gene: TRBV25-1
j_gene: TRBJ1-1
abundance: -
CDR3aa: CASSYQTSTEAFF
CDR3nt: TGTGCCAGCAGTTATCAGACCTCAACTGAAGCTTTCTTT

d_gene: -
v_gene: TRBV4-2
j_gene: TRBJ2-7
abundance: many
CDR3aa: CASSREAAGPSYEQYF
CDR3nt: TGTGCCAGCAGCCGCGAAGCTGCGGGGCCATCCTACGAGCAGTACTTC

d_gene: TRBD2
v_gene: TRBV7-3
j_gene: TRBJ2-1
abundance: -
CDR3aa: CASSSTGTSVTQFF
CDR3nt: TGTGCCAGCAGCTCCACCGGGACTAGCGTAACGCAGTTCTTC

d_gene: -
v_gene: TRBV7-2
j_gene: TRBJ1-1
abundance: -
CDR3aa: CASSFNRNTEAFF
CDR3nt: TGTGCCAGCAGCTTCAACAGGAACACTGAAGCTTTCTTT

d_gene: -
v_gene: TRBV2
j_gene: TRBJ2-7
abundance: -
CDR3aa: CASSLSCEQYF
CDR3nt: TGTGCCAGCAGTCTGTCCTGCGAGCAGTACTTC

d_gene: TRBD1
v_gene: TRBV6-2/TRBV6-3
j_gene: TRBJ1-1
abundance: few
CDR3aa: CASRYRGLNTEAFF
CDR3nt: TGTGCCAGCAGGTACAGGGGGTTGAACACTGAAGCTTTCTTT

d_gene: TRBD2
v_gene: TRBV19
j_gene: TRBJ2-5
abundance: -
CDR3aa: CASRSLSGGQETQYF
CDR3nt: TGTGCCAGTAGGTCGCTTAGCGGGGGGCAAGAGACCCAGTACTTC

d_gene: TRBD1
v_gene: TRBV12-3/TRBV12-4
j_gene: TRBJ1-6
abundance: -
CDR3aa: CASSQGQGSPLHF
CDR3nt: TGTGCCAGCAGTCAAGGACAGGGGTCCCCCCTCCACTTT

d_gene: -
v_gene: TRBV2
j_gene: TRBJ1-4
abundance: -
CDR3aa: CASTGWANEKLFF
CDR3nt: TGTGCCAGCACGGGGTGGGCTAATGAAAAACTGTTTTTT

d_gene: -
v_gene: TRBV10-1
j_gene: TRBJ1-1
abundance: few
CDR3aa: CASSDGAITEAFF
CDR3nt: TGCGCCAGCAGTGATGGGGCTATCACTGAAGCTTTCTTT

d_gene: -
v_gene: TRBV10-3
j_gene: TRBJ2-3
abundance: -
CDR3aa: CAISATGASTDTQYF
CDR3nt: TGTGCCATCAGTGCGACGGGGGCTTCCACAGATACGCAGTATTTT

d_gene: -
v_gene: TRBV10-3
j_gene: TRBJ2-1
abundance: -
CDR3aa: CAINREPGNEQFF
CDR3nt: TGTGCCATCAACAGAGAACCGGGGAATGAGCAGTTCTTC

d_gene: -
v_gene: TRBV9
j_gene: TRBJ1-3
abundance: -
CDR3aa: CASSTSAVAGNTIYF
CDR3nt: TGTGCCAGCAGCACTTCGGCGGTCGCTGGAAACACCATATATTTT

d_gene: TRBD2
v_gene: TRBV25-1
j_gene: TRBJ2-3
abundance: -
CDR3aa: CASSEQGSGTDTQYF
CDR3nt: TGTGCCAGCAGTGAGCAGGGTAGCGGGACAGATACGCAGTATTTT

d_gene: TRBD1
v_gene: TRBV15
j_gene: TRBJ1-2
abundance: -
CDR3aa: CATSRGGTGAPYGCTF
CDR3nt: TGTGCCACCAGCCGAGGGGGGACAGGGGCTCCCTATGGCTGCACCTTC

d_gene: TRBD1
v_gene: TRBV7-8
j_gene: TRBJ1-1
abundance: many
CDR3aa: CASSLRQGIFGEAFF
CDR3nt: TGTGCCAGCAGCTTAAGACAGGGAATATTCGGTGAAGCTTTCTTT

d_gene: TRBD1
v_gene: TRBV20-1
j_gene: TRBJ1-6
abundance: once
CDR3aa: CSARIPGQGNSPLHF
CDR3nt: TGCAGTGCTAGAATTCCGGGACAGGGAAATTCACCCCTCCACTTT

d_gene: TRBD2
v_gene: TRBV29-1
j_gene: TRBJ2-3
abundance: -
CDR3aa: CSVEPSGTQYF
CDR3nt: TGCAGCGTAGAACCTAGCGGGACGCAGTATTTT

d_gene: -
v_gene: TRBV2
j_gene: TRBJ2-3
abundance: -
CDR3aa: CASNFRADTQYF
CDR3nt: TGTGCCAGCAATTTTCGCGCAGATACGCAGTATTTT

d_gene: TRBD2
v_gene: TRBV5-1
j_gene: TRBJ2-7
abundance: -
CDR3aa: CASVSGLGGYEQYF
CDR3nt: TGCGCCAGCGTATCGGGACTGGGAGGGTACGAGCAGTACTTC

d_gene: -
v_gene: TRBV10-3
j_gene: TRBJ2-3
abundance: -
CDR3aa: CAISESTASDTQYF
CDR3nt: TGTGCCATCAGTGAGTCGACAGCCTCAGATACGCAGTATTTT

d_gene: -
v_gene: TRBV7-8
j_gene: TRBJ1-6
abundance: -
CDR3aa: CASSLSRGNNSPLHF
CDR3nt: TGTGCCAGCAGCTTAAGCAGGGGTAATAATTCACCCCTCCACTTT

d_gene: -
v_gene: TRBV19
j_gene: TRBJ1-3
abundance: -
CDR3aa: CASRGTGKTENTIYF
CDR3nt: TGTGCCAGTAGGGGGACGGGGAAGACCGAAAACACCATATATTTT

d_gene: -
v_gene: TRBV6-1
j_gene: TRBJ2-7
abundance: many
CDR3aa: CASSELGDEQYF
CDR3nt: TGTGCCAGCAGTGAACTAGGGGACGAGCAGTACTTC

d_gene: TRBD1
v_gene: TRBV15
j_gene: TRBJ1-2
abundance: -
CDR3aa: CATSREEGGTGVYGYTF
CDR3nt: TGTGCCACCAGCAGAGAGGAAGGCGGGACAGGGGTCTATGGCTACACCTTC

d_gene: -
v_gene: TRBV7-9
j_gene: TRBJ1-5
abundance: -
CDR3aa: CASSLGDLPQHF
CDR3nt: TGTGCCAGCAGCTTAGGGGATCTTCCCCAGCATTTT

d_gene: -
v_gene: TRBV2
j_gene: TRBJ1-2
abundance: -
CDR3aa: CASSGSRLYF
CDR3nt: TGTGCCAGCAGTGGCTCGAGATTGTACTTC

d_gene: TRBD1
v_gene: TRBV9
j_gene: TRBJ1-2
abundance: many
CDR3aa: CASSEPAVTGGHGYTF
CDR3nt: TGTGCCAGCAGCGAGCCGGCAGTGACAGGGGGGCATGGCTACACCTTC

d_gene: -
v_gene: TRBV7-2
j_gene: TRBJ2-2
abundance: -
CDR3aa: CASRLGSSGELFF
CDR3nt: TGTGCCAGCAGATTAGGGAGCTCCGGGGAGCTGTTTTTT

d_gene: TRBD1
v_gene: TRBV6-2/TRBV6-3
j_gene: TRBJ1-1
abundance: many
CDR3aa: CASSYLTGRFGTSIAFF
CDR3nt: TGTGCCAGCAGTTACCTGACAGGGCGATTCGGGACATCGATAGCTTTCTTT

d_gene: TRBD2
v_gene: TRBV7-2
j_gene: TRBJ2-5
abundance: once
CDR3aa: CASSLGLAQETQYF
CDR3nt: TGTGCCAGCAGCCTGGGACTAGCCCAAGAGACCCAGTACTTC

d_gene: -
v_gene: TRBV29-1
j_gene: TRBJ2-7
abundance: -
CDR3aa: CSVGDGATYEQYF
CDR3nt: TGCAGCGTTGGTGACGGAGCTACCTACGAGCAGTACTTC

d_gene: TRBD1
v_gene: TRBV10-3
j_gene: TRBJ1-1
abundance: once
CDR3aa: CAITTGVNTEAFF
CDR3nt: TGTGCCATCACTACAGGGGTGAACACTGAAGCTTTCTTT

d_gene: -
v_gene: TRBV10-3
j_gene: TRBJ2-5
abundance: -
CDR3aa: CAISGMRTVQYF
CDR3nt: TGTGCCATCAGTGGGATGCGGACGGTCCAGTACTTC

d_gene: -
v_gene: TRBV25-1
j_gene: TRBJ2-1
abundance: -
CDR3aa: CASSENDDNEQFF
CDR3nt: TGTGCCAGCAGTGAAAACGACGACAATGAGCAGTTCTTC

d_gene: TRBD1
v_gene: TRBV29-1
j_gene: TRBJ1-5
abundance: -
CDR3aa: CSVSGTGGPISNQPQHF
CDR3nt: TGCAGCGTATCCGGGACAGGGGGCCCGATTAGCAATCAGCCCCAGCATTTT

d_gene: -
v_gene: TRBV19
j_gene: TRBJ1-2
abundance: many
CDR3aa: CASSMGRYGYTF
CDR3nt: TGTGCCAGTAGTATGGGACGCTATGGCTACACCTTC

d_gene: TRBD2
v_gene: TRBV19
j_gene: TRBJ2-7
abundance: -
CDR3aa: CASSDTSGGPYEQYF
CDR3nt: TGTGCCAGTAGCGATACTAGCGGGGGCCCCTACGAGCAGTACTTC

d_gene: TRBD1
v_gene: TRBV19
j_gene: TRBJ2-1
abundance: -
CDR3aa: CASRDRGSYNEQFF
CDR3nt: TGTGCCAGCAGAGACAGGGGCTCCTACAATGAGCAGTTCTTC

d_gene: TRBD1
v_gene: TRBV7-8
j_gene: TRBJ2-5
abundance: -
CDR3aa: CASSLGRTGEETQYF
CDR3nt: TGTGCCAGCAGCTTGGGGCGGACAGGGGAAGAGACCCAGTACTTC

d_gene: -
v_gene: TRBV25-1
j_gene: TRBJ2-1
abundance: -
CDR3aa: CASGAYNEQLF
CDR3nt: TGTGCCAGCGGTGCATACAATGAGCAGCTCTTC